The sample holds one count of the clone carrying this TCR beta chain. Its antigen is as yet unknown. Some clones are missing from TCRdb's copy, which holds only in-frame ones; the method was immunoSEQ multiplex PCR. The table shows just over 350,000 clones, with approximately 81% occurring only once. This sample is drawn from a study of Ad26.COV2.S vaccination and SARS-CoV-2 variants. The wider study: A COV1001 Ad26.COV2.S trial-arm participant provided the sample. Dosing was one shot or two shots 56 days apart. Study-wide findings and caveats: Spike-specific TCR breadth was greater after Ad26.COV2.S than placebo.

Treatment defined: about 20 received Ad26.COV2.S at low or high dose, single or two shots; about 5 received placebo; per-sample allocation not given. All samples were drawn on day 63, counting from the first vaccine or placebo injection. CDR1 is MGHRA, CDR2 YSYEKL, per germline. V shed 4 bases and J shed 2 bases, with 8 bases lying between them. The CDR3 sequence is 13 residues long. Sequenced material: peripheral blood, taken in a trial of Ad26.COV2.S vaccine versus placebo. This TCR came from a person between 18 and 59 years old who received the Ad26.COV2.S COVID-19 vaccine or a placebo. V usage is TRBV4-1 and J usage is TRBJ2-5; tentatively, D is TRBD2 (5 bases). The CDR3 here is CASSRRGQETQYF. The CDR3 DNA sequence: TGCGCCAGCAGCCGCCGAGGGCAAGAGACCCAGTACTTC.